The 30 T cell receptor beta chains below were found in one sample sequenced in a study of T cells in Graves' hyperthyroidism and ophthalmopathy. Amplification of TCR beta CDR3 regions used RNA as the template. The study used the HTBI primer set for a first-round RT-PCR of the TCR CDR3. TCRdb analysed the multiplex PCR reads with MiXCR anew, one entry per CDR3 protein. The data contain hundreds of thousands of distinct CDR3 sequences, approximately 15% of them seen just once; the ten biggest clones take up about 20%. The sample consisted of blood. These receptors were obtained from a young woman with Graves' hyperthyroidism.

This clonotype was counted ten times or more. The chain uses TRBV7-9 and TRBJ2-5; TRBD2 agrees at 16 bases. The V segment lost 5 bases and the J segment 3 bases; nucleotides outside the gene matches: 9. The CDR3 covers 18 residues. Germline CDR1 is SEHNR and CDR2 is FQNEAQ (reference sequence). The CDR3 nucleotides read TGTGCCAGCAGCGTCCCCGGGACTAGCGGGGGGGCCGAAGAGACCCAGTACTTC. Translating gives CASSVPGTSGGAEETQYF.

This clonotype occurred many times. The CDR3 region is CASTKGDRKETQYF. The CDR3 nucleotides read TGTGCCAGCACCAAAGGGGACAGGAAAGAGACCCAGTACTTC. The genes are TRBV12-3 or TRBV12-4 and TRBJ2-5; the match to TRBD1 covers 8 bases. V lost 7 bases to trimming and J lost 3 bases; unmatched junction nucleotides: 7. The CDR3 runs to 14 residues.

This clonotype was seen ten or more times. The genes are TRBV2 and TRBJ1-1; the D gene is possibly TRBD1 (5 bases). V dropped 5 bases and J dropped 11 bases, with 12 bases sitting between them. This CDR3 comprises 11 residues. In germline, CDR1 is SNHLY, CDR2 FYNNEI. DNA of the CDR3: TGTGCCAGCAGTCTCGGGGACGCGGCTTTCTTT. Encoded protein: CASSLGDAAFF.

The rearrangement joins TRBV12-3 or TRBV12-4 to TRBJ2-2; D possibly corresponds to TRBD2 (6 bases). This CDR3 is built from 16 residues. Trimming cost V 6 bases and J 4 bases, with 18 bases left between them. CDR3 region: CASSPPGVGGTGELFF. Written as DNA, the CDR3 is TGTGCCAGCAGCCCGCCGGGGGTCGGTGGCACCGGGGAGCTGTTTTTT.

This clonotype was seen ten or more times. The CDR3 nucleotides are TGTGCCAGCAGTTACTTAGGTGCTAACTATGGCTACACCTTC. It yields the protein CASSYLGANYGYTF. The J gene is TRBJ1-2, the V gene TRBV6-5; no definite D call. The CDR3 loop spans 14 amino acids. CDR1 and CDR2 (germline): MNHEY, SVGAGI. Between the trimmed V and J ends, which lost 1 base and 0 bases, there was a span of 6 bases.

This clonotype was recorded many times. The genes are TRBV3-1 and TRBJ2-7; D unclear. Germline CDR1 and CDR2: LGHDT and YNNKEL (reference sequence). CDR3 length: 12 amino acids. With 3 bases removed from V and 4 bases from J, the gap between germline ends came to 7 bases. CDR3 DNA sequence: TGTGCCAGCAGCCAGAGTCCTTACGAGCAGTACTTC. It encodes CASSQSPYEQYF.

CDR3 sequence reads: CASSLAAVGGVSSGYTF. CDR3 DNA: TGCGCCAGCAGCCTCGCGGCCGTGGGGGGAGTCTCGTCCGGCTACACCTTC. This chain uses TRBV4-3 with TRBJ1-2, with TRBD1 as a possible D gene (5 bases). The germline V gene has CDR1 LGHNA and CDR2 YSLEER. There are 17 residues in the CDR3. V shed 4 bases and J shed 8 bases, with 26 bases lying between them.

This clonotype occurred many times. The chain uses TRBV6-1 and TRBJ1-5; TRBD1 matches at 8 bases. Germline V lookup: CDR1 MNHNS, CDR2 SASEGT. The CDR3 has 18 residues. Losses at the gene ends were 2 bases for V and 3 bases for J; bases not matched to a gene: 12. The CDR3 region is CASSEFKDRVFVNQPQHF. DNA of the CDR3: TGTGCCAGCAGTGAATTTAAGGACAGGGTCTTTGTCAATCAGCCCCAGCATTTT.

This clonotype was observed a few times. This sequence joins TRBV19 and TRBJ1-1; weak D call: TRBD1 (5 bases). Germline assignment: CDR1 LNHDA and CDR2 SQIVND (reference sequence). This CDR3 contains 14 residues. The ends were cut back, 3 bases at V and 4 bases at J, with 12 bases in the middle. CDR3 amino acids: CASSIQEGTTEAFF. The CDR3 nucleotides are TGTGCCAGTAGTATCCAGGAGGGGACCACTGAAGCTTTCTTT.

At least ten counts were recorded for this clonotype. The rearrangement joins TRBV6-2 or TRBV6-3 to TRBJ2-7; D perhaps matches TRBD2 (5 bases). The CDR3 covers 15 residues. Trimming removed 7 bases from V and 2 bases from J, with 18 bases in between. CDR1 and CDR2 from the germline V gene are MNHEY and SVGEGT. In DNA, the CDR3 is TGTGCCAGCAACCTACGCCGGACTGGCCCCTACGAGCAGTACTTC. It specifies CASNLRRTGPYEQYF.

The table lists this clonotype with a few counts. This chain connects TRBV5-8 to TRBJ2-5, with TRBD2 matching 7 bases. Germline V lookup: CDR1 SGHTS, CDR2 YDEGEE. The CDR3 is 14 residues long. Trimming took 0 bases from V and 4 from J; bases not matched to a gene: 3. The CDR3 bases are TGTGCCAGCAGCTTGGTCGGGGGGACAGAGACCCAGTACTTC. This gives the protein CASSLVGGTETQYF.

This clonotype was seen more than once but under ten times. The V call is TRBV18, the J call TRBJ1-6; weak D call: TRBD1 (6 bases). The CDR3 length is 14 residues. V was shortened by 3 bases and J by 7 bases, with 10 bases between the two germline ends. Germline V gene sequence: CDR1 KGHSH, CDR2 LQKENI. CDR3 sequence (DNA): TGTGCCAGCTCACCGGACAGCCGGAATTCACCCCTCCACTTT. Translating it yields CASSPDSRNSPLHF.

This clonotype was picked up many times. The chain is built from TRBV15 and TRBJ1-5; no reliable D call. Trimming shortened V by 0 bases and J by 2 bases, and 8 bases separated the two germline ends. This CDR3 has 15 amino acids. CDR1 is LNHNV, CDR2 YYDKDF, per germline (reference sequence). The CDR3 DNA sequence: TGTGCCACCAGCAGAGATCTTGGTGGCAATCAGCCCCAGCATTTT. Translating gives CATSRDLGGNQPQHF.

In this sample, this clonotype turned up many times. The chain combines TRBV6-1 with TRBJ1-1, with D possibly TRBD1 on 6 matching bases. The ends were cut back, 2 bases at V and 4 bases at J, with 14 bases in the middle. The germline V gene has CDR1 MNHNS and CDR2 SASEGT. This CDR3 comprises 15 residues. The CDR3 loop reads CASSEQGGWLTEAFF. The CDR3 region has the DNA TGTGCCAGCAGTGAACAAGGGGGTTGGCTCACTGAAGCTTTCTTT.

This clonotype was detected only a few times. The gene calls are TRBV7-3 and TRBJ2-2, with 8 bases aligning to TRBD1. The CDR3 length is 16 residues. CDR1 SGHTA and CDR2 FQGTGA come from the germline V gene. The V gene end was trimmed by 2 bases and the J gene end by 3 bases; junction bases not matched to a gene: 5. The CDR3 DNA follows: TGTGCCAGCAGCTTATATGGACAGGGAGACACCGGGGAGCTGTTTTTT. Translation: CASSLYGQGDTGELFF.

This clonotype was seen many times. V gene TRBV7-8 combines with J gene TRBJ1-2, with a possible D match to TRBD1 (5 bases). The V end lost 2 bases, the J end lost 4 bases, and 14 bases lay between the germline ends. CDR3 length: 15 amino acids. The germline V gene encodes CDR1 SGHVS and CDR2 FQNEAQ. CDR3 in DNA: TGTGCCAGCAGCTTATCTTCGGGGGGGAGCTATGGCTACACCTTC. It is translated as CASSLSSGGSYGYTF.

This clonotype showed up many times. The V gene is TRBV12-3 or TRBV12-4, the J gene TRBJ1-3; D gene unclear. V was shortened by 10 bases and J by 3 bases, with 25 bases between the two germline ends. The CDR3 has 17 amino acids. In DNA, the CDR3 is TGTGCCACTATAACTCAAACCGGGAACAAGCATGGAAACACCATATATTTT. Translating gives CATITQTGNKHGNTIYF.

This clonotype was counted at least ten times. V usage is TRBV5-1 and J usage is TRBJ1-5; D remains unclear. This CDR3 is built from 13 residues. Trimming removed 7 bases from V and 5 bases from J, with 13 bases in between. Germline V lookup: CDR1 SGHRS, CDR2 YFSETQ. Here the CDR3 reads CASAPALDQPQHF. The DNA of the CDR3 is TGCGCCAGCGCCCCGGCCCTCGATCAGCCCCAGCATTTT.

V and J are TRBV5-6 and TRBJ2-5; 9 bases agree with TRBD2. The CDR3 is made up of 15 amino acids. V lost 2 bases and J lost 2; bases outside the gene matches: 4. The germline V gene has CDR1 SGHDT and CDR2 YYEEEE. Here the CDR3 DNA reads TGTGCCAGCAGCTTAGGCGGGGGGGAGCAAGAGACCCAGTACTTC. Protein product: CASSLGGGEQETQYF.

This clonotype was seen only a few times. The V gene is TRBV29-1, the J gene TRBJ2-7, with D possibly being TRBD2 (6 bases). Germline CDR1 reads SQVTM; CDR2 reads ANQGSEA. CDR3 length equals 14 residues. Trimming pared 5 bases from V and 6 bases from J, leaving 20 bases between. Written as DNA, the CDR3 is TGCAGCGTTTTACCCGGGAGCAGGGTAACCGAGCAGTACTTC. As protein: CSVLPGSRVTEQYF.

This clonotype was counted at least ten times. This chain uses TRBV2 with TRBJ1-1; D gene unclear. V shed 6 bases and J shed 1 base, with 9 bases lying between them. This CDR3 has 13 amino acids. Germline V gene lookup returns CDR1 SNHLY and CDR2 FYNNEI. CDR3 amino acids: CASRADGNTEAFF. Here the CDR3 DNA reads TGTGCCAGCAGGGCGGACGGGAACACTGAAGCTTTCTTT.

The J gene is TRBJ2-7, the V gene TRBV28; D perhaps matches TRBD1 (6 bases). Germline V gene lookup returns CDR1 MDHEN and CDR2 SYDVKM. CDR3 length equals 15 residues. Between the trimmed V and J ends, which lost 0 bases and 5 bases, there was a span of 14 bases. The chain's CDR3 is CASSLWGAGFDEQYF. CDR3 sequence (DNA): TGTGCCAGCAGTTTATGGGGGGCAGGATTCGACGAGCAGTACTTC.

The gene calls are TRBV3-1 and TRBJ2-2; the match to TRBD1 covers 8 bases. The trim removed 2 bases at V and 5 bases at J, leaving 7 bases unmatched. CDR1 is LGHDT and CDR2 is YNNKEL in the germline V gene (reference sequence). This CDR3 comprises 16 residues. CDR3 loop: CASSQPDRGRTGELFF. DNA of the CDR3: TGTGCCAGCAGCCAACCCGACAGGGGCAGGACCGGGGAGCTGTTTTTT. Drawing the rest from reference TRBV3-1 and TRBJ2-2, the complete variable domain is DTAVSQTPKYLVTQMGNDKSIKCEQNLGHDTMYWYKQDSKKFLKIMFSYNNKELIINETVPNRFSPKSPDKAHLNLHINSLELGDSAVYFCASSQPDRGRTGELFFGEGSRLTVL.

A single count supports this clonotype. The chain couples TRBV5-6 to TRBJ1-6, with 9 nucleotides matching TRBD1. Losses at the gene ends were 4 bases for V and 9 bases for J; bases not matched to a gene: 8. Germline-derived CDR1 and CDR2 are SGHDT and YYEEEE. The CDR3 sequence is 15 residues long. For the CDR3, the DNA is TGTGCCAGCAGCGGTCGACAGGGGGTAGGTTCACCCCTCCACTTT. This encodes CASSGRQGVGSPLHF.

The chain recombines TRBV6-2 or TRBV6-3 with TRBJ2-7, with 7 bases fitting TRBD1. V shed 0 bases and J 0 bases; nucleotides not matched to a gene: 14. Germline-derived CDR1 and CDR2 are MNHEY and SVGEGT. This CDR3 has 19 amino acids. CDR3 nucleotides: TGTGCCAGCAGTTACTCGGTAATTCTCCGGGACAGAGGCTCCTACGAGCAGTACTTC. Translation gives CASSYSVILRDRGSYEQYF.

A remark on this clonotype: The junction differs from germline at one of its ends, possibly a read error. V and J are TRBV20-1 and TRBJ1-5; 12 nucleotides align to TRBD1. The CDR3 consists of 14 residues. Germline values: CDR1 DFQATT, CDR2 SNEGSKA (reference sequence). Written as DNA, the CDR3 is TGCAGTGCCAGCGGGACAGGGGGCAACCAGCCCCAGCATTTT. Translation gives CSASGTGGNQPQHF.

This clonotype was observed many times. CDR3 loop: CAISESDATDEQFF. The CDR3 DNA is TGTGCCATCAGTGAATCTGACGCGACTGATGAGCAGTTCTTC. The rearrangement links TRBV10-3 to TRBJ2-1; D is unresolved. The CDR3 extends over 14 amino acids. Trimming removed 3 bases at V and 8 bases at J, with 14 bases between. Germline loops: CDR1 ENHRY, CDR2 SYGVKD.

The chain uses TRBV5-1 and TRBJ1-6, with D unclear. CDR3 length: 14 residues. Germline values: CDR1 SGHRS, CDR2 YFSETQ. V lost 0 bases to trimming and J lost 7 bases, with 8 bases between them. Here the CDR3 reads CASSLAAKNSPLHF. The CDR3 DNA reads as TGCGCCAGCAGCTTGGCGGCGAAAAATTCACCCCTCCACTTT. The full variable domain, its missing parts supplied by reference TRBV5-1 and TRBJ1-6, is KAGVTQTPRYLIKTRGQQVTLSCSPISGHRSVSWYQQTPGQGLQFLFEYFSETQRNKGNFPGRFSGRQFSNSRSEMNVSTLELGDSALYLCASSLAAKNSPLHFGNGTRLTVT.

In its sample, this clonotype was seen once. The gene calls are TRBV20-1 and TRBJ1-6, with 7 bases identical to TRBD1. V shed 0 bases, J shed 4 bases, and the junction held 6 bases outside the gene matches. The CDR3 runs 16 residues. Germline V gene lookup returns CDR1 DFQATT and CDR2 SNEGSKA (reference sequence). This CDR3 reads CSAREGGEAYNSPLHF. The CDR3 region has the DNA TGCAGTGCTAGAGAAGGGGGCGAGGCTTATAATTCACCCCTCCACTTT.

This clonotype was detected only a few times. The V gene is TRBV4-1, the J gene TRBJ2-1; D assignment may be TRBD1 or TRBD2 (6 bases each). V lost 0 bases, J lost 7 bases, and 16 bases lay in between. Per the germline V gene, CDR1 is MGHRA and CDR2 is YSYEKL. The CDR3 sequence is 16 residues long. In DNA form, the CDR3 reads TGCGCCAGCAGCCAAGATAATGTAGGGGGGTGGAATGAGCAGTTCTTC. Amino acids: CASSQDNVGGWNEQFF.